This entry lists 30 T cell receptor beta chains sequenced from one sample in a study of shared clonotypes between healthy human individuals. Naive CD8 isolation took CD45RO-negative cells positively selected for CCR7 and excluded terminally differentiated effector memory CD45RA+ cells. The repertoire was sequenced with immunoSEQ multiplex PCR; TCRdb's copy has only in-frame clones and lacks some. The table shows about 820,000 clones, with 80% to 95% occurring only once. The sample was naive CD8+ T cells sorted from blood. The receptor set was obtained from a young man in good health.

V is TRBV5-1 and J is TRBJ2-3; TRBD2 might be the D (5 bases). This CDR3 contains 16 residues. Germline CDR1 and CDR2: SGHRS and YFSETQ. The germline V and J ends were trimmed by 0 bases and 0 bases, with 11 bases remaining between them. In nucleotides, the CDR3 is TGCGCCAGCAGCTTGGTTGGCGCGGGCAGCACAGATACGCAGTATTTT. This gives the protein CASSLVGAGSTDTQYF.

In DNA form, the CDR3 reads TGTGCCAGCAGCCAAGATTTGGCTAGCGGAAGCTCCTACAATGAGCAGTTCTTC. Its translation: CASSQDLASGSSYNEQFF. The chain links TRBV14 to TRBJ2-1, with 7 bases aligning to TRBD2. With V trimmed by 0 bases and J by 0 bases, 8 bases remained unmatched. CDR1 SGHDN and CDR2 FVKESK come from the germline V gene. The CDR3 loop spans 18 amino acids.

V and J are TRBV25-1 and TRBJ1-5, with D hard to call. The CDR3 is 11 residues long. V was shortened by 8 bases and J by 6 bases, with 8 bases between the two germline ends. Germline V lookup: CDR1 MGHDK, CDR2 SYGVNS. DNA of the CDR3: TGTGCCAGCGGGGTGGCTCAGCCCCAGCATTTT. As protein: CASGVAQPQHF.

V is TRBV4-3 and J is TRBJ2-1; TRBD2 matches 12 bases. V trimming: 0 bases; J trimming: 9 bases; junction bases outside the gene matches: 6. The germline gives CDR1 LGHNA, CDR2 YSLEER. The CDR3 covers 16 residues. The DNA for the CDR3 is TGCGCCAGCAGCCAAGATGCTAGCGGGAGGGCCCCTGAGCAGTTCTTC. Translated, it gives CASSQDASGRAPEQFF.

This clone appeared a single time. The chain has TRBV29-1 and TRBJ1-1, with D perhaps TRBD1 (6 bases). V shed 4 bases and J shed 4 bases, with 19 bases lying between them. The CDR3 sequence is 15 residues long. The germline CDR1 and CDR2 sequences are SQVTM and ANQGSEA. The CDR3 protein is CSVVSGGGYVTEAFF. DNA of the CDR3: TGCAGCGTTGTTTCAGGTGGGGGCTACGTCACTGAAGCTTTCTTT. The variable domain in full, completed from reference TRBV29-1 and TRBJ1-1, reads SAVISQKPSRDICQRGTSLTIQCQVDSQVTMMFWYRQQPGQSLTLIATANQGSEATYESGFVIDKFPISRPNLTFSTLTVSNMSPEDSSIYLCSVVSGGGYVTEAFFGQGTRLTVV.

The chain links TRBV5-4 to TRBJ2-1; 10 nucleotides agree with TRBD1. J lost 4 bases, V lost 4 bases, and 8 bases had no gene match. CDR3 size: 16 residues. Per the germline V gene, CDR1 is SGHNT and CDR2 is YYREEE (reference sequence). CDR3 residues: CASSLEDRGVYNEQFF. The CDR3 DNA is TGTGCCAGCAGCCTCGAGGACAGGGGGGTATACAATGAGCAGTTCTTC.

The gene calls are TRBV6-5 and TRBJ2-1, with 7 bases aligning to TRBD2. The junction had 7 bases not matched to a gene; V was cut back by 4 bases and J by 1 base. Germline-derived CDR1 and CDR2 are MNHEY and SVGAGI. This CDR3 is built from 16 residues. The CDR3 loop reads CASSFVVGLSYNEQFF. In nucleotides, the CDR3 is TGTGCCAGCAGTTTCGTCGTGGGACTATCCTACAATGAGCAGTTCTTC.

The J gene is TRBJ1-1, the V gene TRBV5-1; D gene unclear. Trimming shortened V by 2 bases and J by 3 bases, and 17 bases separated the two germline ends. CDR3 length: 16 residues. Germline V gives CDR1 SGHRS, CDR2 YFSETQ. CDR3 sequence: CASSFSFDAQDTEAFF. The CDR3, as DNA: TGCGCCAGCAGCTTTTCTTTTGACGCCCAGGACACTGAAGCTTTCTTT. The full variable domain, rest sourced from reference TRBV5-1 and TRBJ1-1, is KAGVTQTPRYLIKTRGQQVTLSCSPISGHRSVSWYQQTPGQGLQFLFEYFSETQRNKGNFPGRFSGRQFSNSRSEMNVSTLELGDSALYLCASSFSFDAQDTEAFFGQGTRLTVV.

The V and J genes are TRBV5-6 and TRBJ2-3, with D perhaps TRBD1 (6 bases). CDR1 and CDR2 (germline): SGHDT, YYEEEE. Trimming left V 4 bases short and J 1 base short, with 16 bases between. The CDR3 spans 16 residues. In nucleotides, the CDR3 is TGTGCCAGCAGCCTACCGACAGGTGGGGGCACAGATACGCAGTATTTT. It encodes CASSLPTGGGTDTQYF.

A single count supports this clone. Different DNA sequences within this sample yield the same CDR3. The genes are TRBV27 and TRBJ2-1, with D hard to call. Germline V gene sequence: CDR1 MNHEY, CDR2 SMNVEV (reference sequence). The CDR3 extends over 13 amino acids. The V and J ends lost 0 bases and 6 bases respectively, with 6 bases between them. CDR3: CASSLSSRNEQFF. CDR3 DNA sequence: TGTGCCAGCAGTTTATCGAGCCGCAATGAGCAGTTCTTC.

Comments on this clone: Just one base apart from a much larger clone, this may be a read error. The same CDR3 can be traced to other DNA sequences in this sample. CDR3 in amino acids: CASSYGTGGTDTQYF. In DNA form, the CDR3 reads TGTGCCAGCAGTTACGGGACAGGGGGCACAGATACGCAGTATTTT. This chain connects TRBV6-5 to TRBJ2-3, with 10 nucleotides matching TRBD1. Germline CDR1 and CDR2: MNHEY and SVGAGI. V trimming: 2 bases; J trimming: 1 base; junction bases outside the gene matches: 0. There are 15 residues in the CDR3.

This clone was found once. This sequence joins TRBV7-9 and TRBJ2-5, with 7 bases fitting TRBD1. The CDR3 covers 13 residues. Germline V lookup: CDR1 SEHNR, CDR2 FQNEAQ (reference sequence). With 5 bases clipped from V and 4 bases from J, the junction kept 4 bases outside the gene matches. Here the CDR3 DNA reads TGTGCCAGCAGCCTGACAGGGATAGAGACCCAGTACTTC. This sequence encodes CASSLTGIETQYF.

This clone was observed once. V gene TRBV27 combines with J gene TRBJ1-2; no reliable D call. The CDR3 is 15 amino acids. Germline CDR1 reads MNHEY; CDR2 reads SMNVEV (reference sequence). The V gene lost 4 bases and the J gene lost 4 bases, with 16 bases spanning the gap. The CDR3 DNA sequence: TGTGCCAGCAGTTATTCAGAACGGGCTACCTATGGCTACACCTTC. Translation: CASSYSERATYGYTF.

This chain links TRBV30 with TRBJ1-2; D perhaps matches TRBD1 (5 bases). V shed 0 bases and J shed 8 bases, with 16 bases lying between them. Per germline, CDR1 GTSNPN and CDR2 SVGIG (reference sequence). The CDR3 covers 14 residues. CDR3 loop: CAWSVLGQAAGYTF. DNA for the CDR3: TGTGCCTGGAGTGTTCTGGGGCAGGCGGCGGGCTACACCTTC.

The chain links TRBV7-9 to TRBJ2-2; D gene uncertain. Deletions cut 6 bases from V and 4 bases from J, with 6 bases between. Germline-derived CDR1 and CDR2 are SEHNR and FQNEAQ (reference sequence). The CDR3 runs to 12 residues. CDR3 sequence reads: CASRTSTGELFF. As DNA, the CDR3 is TGTGCCAGCAGAACCAGCACCGGGGAGCTGTTTTTT.

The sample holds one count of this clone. The chain's CDR3 is CASSEVLGKNIQYF. CDR3 nucleotides: TGTGCCAGCAGTGAAGTTCTGGGGAAAAACATTCAGTACTTC. The chain recombines TRBV6-1 with TRBJ2-4; D unresolved. The germline V gene encodes CDR1 MNHNS and CDR2 SASEGT. This CDR3 is built from 14 residues. V was shortened by 1 base and J by 4 bases, with 8 bases between the two germline ends.

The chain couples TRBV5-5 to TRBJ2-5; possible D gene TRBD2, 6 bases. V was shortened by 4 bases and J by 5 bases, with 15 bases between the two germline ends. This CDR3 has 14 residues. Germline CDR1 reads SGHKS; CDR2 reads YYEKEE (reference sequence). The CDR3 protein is CASSPPGLGETQYF. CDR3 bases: TGTGCCAGCAGCCCGCCGGGACTGGGGGAGACCCAGTACTTC.

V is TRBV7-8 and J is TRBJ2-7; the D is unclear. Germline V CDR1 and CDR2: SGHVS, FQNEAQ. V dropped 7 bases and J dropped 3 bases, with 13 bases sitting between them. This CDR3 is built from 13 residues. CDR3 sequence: CASNPRGNYEQYF. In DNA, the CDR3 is TGTGCCAGCAACCCACGTGGTAACTACGAGCAGTACTTC.

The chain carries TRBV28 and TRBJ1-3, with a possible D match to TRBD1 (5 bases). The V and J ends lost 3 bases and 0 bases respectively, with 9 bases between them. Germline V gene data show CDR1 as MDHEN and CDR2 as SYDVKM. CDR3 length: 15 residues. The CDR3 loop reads CASSFRGSSGNTIYF. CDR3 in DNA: TGTGCCAGCAGTTTTAGGGGTAGCTCTGGAAACACCATATATTTT.

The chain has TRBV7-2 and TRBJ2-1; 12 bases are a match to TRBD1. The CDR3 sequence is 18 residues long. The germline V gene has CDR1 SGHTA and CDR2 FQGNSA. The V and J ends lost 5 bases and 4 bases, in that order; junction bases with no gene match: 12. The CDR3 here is CASSGTGGVTGPYNEQFF. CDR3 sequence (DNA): TGTGCCAGCAGCGGGACAGGGGGCGTCACGGGCCCTTACAATGAGCAGTTCTTC.

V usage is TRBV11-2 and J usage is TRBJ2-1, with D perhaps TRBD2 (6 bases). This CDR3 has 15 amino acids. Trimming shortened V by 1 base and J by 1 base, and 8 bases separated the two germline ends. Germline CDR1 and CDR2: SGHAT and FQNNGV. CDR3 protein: CASSLGGKSYNEQFF. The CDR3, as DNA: TGTGCCAGCAGCTTAGGCGGGAAGTCCTACAATGAGCAGTTCTTC.

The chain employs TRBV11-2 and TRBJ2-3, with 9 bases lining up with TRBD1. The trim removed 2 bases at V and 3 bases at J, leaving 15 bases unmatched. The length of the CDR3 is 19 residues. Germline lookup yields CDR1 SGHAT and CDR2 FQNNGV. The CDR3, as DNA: TGTGCCAGCAGCTTATTCTTACCGGGACAGGGTTTTTCGACAGATACGCAGTATTTT. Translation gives CASSLFLPGQGFSTDTQYF. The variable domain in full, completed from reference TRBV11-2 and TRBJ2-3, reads EAGVAQSPRYKIIEKRQSVAFWCNPISGHATLYWYQQILGQGPKLLIQFQNNGVVDDSQLPKDRFSAERLKGVDSTLKIQPAKLEDSAVYLCASSLFLPGQGFSTDTQYFGPGTRLTVL.

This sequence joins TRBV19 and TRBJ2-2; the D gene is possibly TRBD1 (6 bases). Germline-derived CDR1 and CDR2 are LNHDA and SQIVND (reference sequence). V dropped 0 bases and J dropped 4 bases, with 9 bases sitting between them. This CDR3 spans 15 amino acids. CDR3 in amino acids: CASSIEDSFTGELFF. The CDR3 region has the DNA TGTGCCAGTAGTATAGAGGACAGCTTCACCGGGGAGCTGTTTTTT.

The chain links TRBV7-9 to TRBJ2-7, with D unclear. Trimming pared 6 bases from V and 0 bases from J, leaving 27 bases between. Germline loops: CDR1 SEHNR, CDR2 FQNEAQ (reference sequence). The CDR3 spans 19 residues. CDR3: CASRGTPSVPSSSSYEQYF. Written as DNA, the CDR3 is TGTGCCAGCAGGGGAACACCTTCGGTGCCCTCCTCAAGCTCCTACGAGCAGTACTTC.

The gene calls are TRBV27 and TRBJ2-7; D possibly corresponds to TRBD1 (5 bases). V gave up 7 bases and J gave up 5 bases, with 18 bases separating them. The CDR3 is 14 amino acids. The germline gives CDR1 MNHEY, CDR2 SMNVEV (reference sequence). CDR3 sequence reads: CASTRAGFHNEQYF. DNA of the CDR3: TGTGCCAGCACCAGGGCAGGGTTTCACAACGAGCAGTACTTC.

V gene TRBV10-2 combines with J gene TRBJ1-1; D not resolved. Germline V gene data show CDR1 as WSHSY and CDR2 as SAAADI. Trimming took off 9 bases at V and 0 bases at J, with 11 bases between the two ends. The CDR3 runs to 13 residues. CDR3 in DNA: TGCGCCAGTGCTACGAGCCTGAACACTGAAGCTTTCTTT. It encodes CASATSLNTEAFF.

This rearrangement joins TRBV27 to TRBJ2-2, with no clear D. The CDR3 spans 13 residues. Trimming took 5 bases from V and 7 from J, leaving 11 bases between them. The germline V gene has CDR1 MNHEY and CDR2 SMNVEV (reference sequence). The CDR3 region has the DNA TGTGCCAGCAGTCCCCCTGTGGTCGGGGAGCTGTTTTTT. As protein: CASSPPVVGELFF.

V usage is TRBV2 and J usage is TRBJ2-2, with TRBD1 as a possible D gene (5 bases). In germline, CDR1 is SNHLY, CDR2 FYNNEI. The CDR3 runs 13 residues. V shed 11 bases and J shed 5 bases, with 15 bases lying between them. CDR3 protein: CAYEKTVTGELFF. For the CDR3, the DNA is TGTGCCTATGAGAAGACAGTGACCGGGGAGCTGTTTTTT.

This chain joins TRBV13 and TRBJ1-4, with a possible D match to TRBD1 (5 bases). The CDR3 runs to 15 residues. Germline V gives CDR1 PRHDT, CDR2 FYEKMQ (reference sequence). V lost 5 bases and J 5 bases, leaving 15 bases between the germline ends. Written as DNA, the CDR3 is TGTGCCAGCAGCCCAGGGAGGCTTTGGAATGAAAAACTGTTTTTT. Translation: CASSPGRLWNEKLFF.

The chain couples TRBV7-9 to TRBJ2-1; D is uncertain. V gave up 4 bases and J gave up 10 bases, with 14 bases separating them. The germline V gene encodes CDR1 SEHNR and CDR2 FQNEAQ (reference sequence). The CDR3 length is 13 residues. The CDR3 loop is CASSWPFSMEQFF. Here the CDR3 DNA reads TGTGCCAGCAGCTGGCCCTTCTCTATGGAGCAGTTCTTC.